The 18 T cell receptor beta chains below come from one sample, sequenced in a study of blood T cell repertoires in COVID-19. The protocol was immunoSEQ multiplex PCR, while the TCRdb copy is restricted to in-frame clones and leaves out a portion. The data contain 15,000 to 20,000 clones, about 88% of them singletons. Sequencing was performed on peripheral blood. All receptors derive from a man between 65 and 79 years old with acute or convalescent COVID-19.

This clone was seen a handful of times. The chain combines TRBV2 with TRBJ1-4; 10 nucleotides align to TRBD1. With 9 bases clipped from V and 8 bases from J, the junction kept 6 bases outside the gene matches. CDR1 is SNHLY and CDR2 is FYNNEI in the germline V gene. This CDR3 spans 13 amino acids. CDR3 residues: CASGTGAGEKLFF. The CDR3 nucleotides are TGTGCCAGTGGGACAGGGGCCGGGGAAAAACTGTTTTTT.

This chain links TRBV7-2 with TRBJ1-5; D unresolved. V lost 5 bases to trimming and J lost 6 bases, with 20 bases between them. The CDR3 covers 16 residues. The germline gives CDR1 SGHTA, CDR2 FQGNSA. This CDR3 is CASSTNSGNNGQPQHF. The CDR3 DNA reads as TGTGCCAGCAGCACAAACTCGGGGAATAACGGTCAGCCCCAGCATTTT. Variable domain in full (rest from reference TRBV7-2 and TRBJ1-5): GAGVSQSPSNKVTEKGKDVELRCDPISGHTALYWYRQSLGQGLEFLIYFQGNSAPDKSGLPSDRFSAERTGGSVSTLTIQRTQQEDSAVYLCASSTNSGNNGQPQHFGDGTRLSIL.

This chain joins TRBV5-5 and TRBJ1-4, with 7 bases that match TRBD1. After removal of 3 bases from V and 8 bases from J, the junction contained 13 bases not matched to a gene. Germline lookup yields CDR1 SGHKS and CDR2 YYEKEE (reference sequence). CDR3 length: 16 residues. The CDR3 is CASSYYPTGAGEKLFF. CDR3 nucleotides: TGTGCCAGCAGCTACTACCCCACAGGGGCGGGGGAAAAACTGTTTTTT.

This clone was seen only a few times. The chain combines TRBV20-1 with TRBJ2-7; 11 bases are shared with TRBD2. The CDR3 runs to 16 residues. The V and J ends lost 3 bases and 2 bases, in that order; junction bases with no gene match: 9. CDR1 is DFQATT and CDR2 is SNEGSKA in the germline V gene (reference sequence). CDR3 sequence reads: CSASDPTSGITYEQYF. The CDR3 bases are TGCAGTGCTAGTGACCCGACTAGCGGGATTACCTACGAGCAGTACTTC.

The chain employs TRBV5-5 and TRBJ1-1; 9 bases match TRBD1. The CDR3 is made up of 16 amino acids. CDR1 is SGHKS, CDR2 YYEKEE, per germline (reference sequence). V was clipped by 0 bases and J by 0 bases; unmatched bases: 3. CDR3 protein: CASSLEGQGVNTEAFF. CDR3 DNA: TGTGCCAGCAGCTTGGAGGGACAGGGAGTGAACACTGAAGCTTTCTTT.

This clone is labeled as medium-sized. The junction does not match germline at one end; this may be a read error. Other DNA sequences in this specimen translate into the identical CDR3. The V and J genes are TRBV9 and TRBJ2-5, with a weak D call TRBD2 (7 bases). The CDR3 totals 15 residues. Germline CDR1 is SGDLS and CDR2 is YYNGEE. The CDR3 nucleotides read TGCGCCCGCAGCGGAGGGGGGGGGCCCCAAGAGACCCAGTACTTC. Protein sequence: CARSGGGGPQETQYF. Supplemented by reference TRBV9 and TRBJ2-5, the full variable domain reads DSGVTQTPKHLITATGQRVTLRCSPRSGDLSVYWYQQSLDQGLQFLIQYYNGEERAKGNILERFSAQQFPDLHSELNLSSLELGDSALYFCARSGGGGPQETQYFGPGTRLLVL.

This clone was found a few times. This rearrangement joins TRBV19 to TRBJ1-5, with 10 nucleotides matching TRBD1. Germline V gene lookup returns CDR1 LNHDA and CDR2 SQIVND (reference sequence). J was trimmed by 6 bases and V by 7 bases; bases with no gene match: 12. The CDR3 contains 16 residues. The CDR3 region is CASTPPRQGASQPQHF. The CDR3 nucleotides are TGTGCCAGTACCCCCCCCCGACAGGGGGCAAGTCAGCCCCAGCATTTT.

The chain is built from TRBV10-3 and TRBJ2-1; 8 positions agree with TRBD2. CDR1 and CDR2 (germline): ENHRY, SYGVKD. V was clipped by 1 base and J by 4 bases; unmatched bases: 6. This CDR3 is 16 amino acids long. The CDR3 protein is CAISELREASYNEQFF. The CDR3 DNA is TGTGCCATCAGTGAGTTGCGGGAGGCCTCTTACAATGAGCAGTTCTTC.

CDR3 coding DNA: TGTGCCAGCAGTGAGCGAGGGATCTATGGCTACACCTTC. It codes for CASSERGIYGYTF. V is TRBV2 and J is TRBJ1-2; D is uncertain. The CDR3 loop spans 13 amino acids. Germline V gives CDR1 SNHLY, CDR2 FYNNEI. The V end lost 3 bases, the J end lost 4 bases, and 9 bases lay between the germline ends.

V usage is TRBV7-2 and J usage is TRBJ2-5; 13 bases agree with TRBD2. In germline, CDR1 is SGHTA, CDR2 FQGNSA. The CDR3 has 18 amino acids. After removal of 1 base from V and 1 base from J, the junction contained 6 bases not matched to a gene. The CDR3 DNA follows: TGTGCCAGCAGCTTAGAACTAGCGGGAGGGCTGGTCCAAGAGACCCAGTACTTC. This gives the protein CASSLELAGGLVQETQYF.

The chain links TRBV3-1 (or the pseudogene TRBV3-2) to TRBJ2-2; 9 positions agree with TRBD2. Germline CDR1 LGHDT, CDR2 YNNKEL (reference sequence). Trimming removed 0 bases from V and 4 bases from J; junction bases left unmatched: 3. The CDR3 runs 16 residues. The DNA of the CDR3 is TGTGCCAGCAGCCAAGATAGACTAGCGGTCACCGGGGAGCTGTTTTTT. This gives the protein CASSQDRLAVTGELFF.

This clone was seen once. J is TRBJ2-7 and V is TRBV11-2; D is possibly TRBD2 (5 bases). The CDR3 contains 16 residues. Trimming pared 5 bases from V and 3 bases from J, leaving 20 bases between. The germline V gene has CDR1 SGHAT and CDR2 FQNNGV. The CDR3 bases are TGTGCCAGCAGCCCCCCCTCGGGGATGGCTTTCTACGAGCAGTACTTC. Its protein product is CASSPPSGMAFYEQYF. The full variable domain, its missing parts supplied by reference TRBV11-2 and TRBJ2-7, is EAGVAQSPRYKIIEKRQSVAFWCNPISGHATLYWYQQILGQGPKLLIQFQNNGVVDDSQLPKDRFSAERLKGVDSTLKIQPAKLEDSAVYLCASSPPSGMAFYEQYFGPGTRLTVT.

The CDR3: CASSPRAASESTGELFF. DNA of the CDR3: TGTGCCAGCAGCCCCCGAGCCGCGAGCGAGAGCACCGGGGAGCTGTTTTTT. The chain combines TRBV5-4 with TRBJ2-2; D gene uncertain. In germline, CDR1 is SGHNT, CDR2 YYREEE (reference sequence). With 4 bases removed from V and 4 bases from J, the gap between germline ends came to 20 bases. This CDR3 spans 17 amino acids.

The chain carries TRBV5-6 and TRBJ1-5; a weak D match, TRBD1 (6 bases). This CDR3 is 16 amino acids long. From germline, CDR1 is SGHDT and CDR2 YYEEEE. The V gene lost 2 bases and the J gene lost 4 bases, with 16 bases spanning the gap. CDR3 protein: CASSFDRWQWNQPQHF. The CDR3 nucleotides read TGTGCCAGCAGCTTCGACAGGTGGCAGTGGAATCAGCCCCAGCATTTT.

The genes are TRBV11-2 and TRBJ2-3; tentatively, D is TRBD1 (5 bases). The ends were cut back, 3 bases at V and 5 bases at J, with 15 bases in the middle. The CDR3 is 15 residues long. Germline CDR1 SGHAT, CDR2 FQNNGV. CDR3 coding DNA: TGTGCCAGCAGCTTGCAGGGCCAAAGGGAAGATACGCAGTATTTT. Its translation is CASSLQGQREDTQYF.

The rearrangement joins TRBV4-1 to TRBJ2-2; TRBD2 aligns across 14 bases. Germline V gene lookup returns CDR1 MGHRA and CDR2 YSYEKL. The CDR3 totals 21 residues. The V and J ends lost 1 base and 3 bases, in that order; junction bases with no gene match: 13. CDR3 loop: CASSQAYYGTSGSEDTGELFF. Here the CDR3 DNA reads TGCGCCAGCAGCCAAGCCTACTACGGGACTAGCGGGAGTGAGGACACCGGGGAGCTGTTTTTT.

The V call is TRBV7-9, the J call TRBJ2-7; D is unclear. Germline CDR1 and CDR2: SEHNR and FQNEAQ (reference sequence). The CDR3 covers 13 residues. Trimming took 4 bases from V and 0 from J, leaving 7 bases between them. Here the CDR3 reads CASSYEISYEQYF. The DNA for the CDR3 is TGTGCCAGCAGCTACGAGATCTCCTACGAGCAGTACTTC. Drawing the rest from reference TRBV7-9 and TRBJ2-7, the complete variable domain is DTGVSQNPRHKITKRGQNVTFRCDPISEHNRLYWYRQTLGQGPEFLTYFQNEAQLEKSRLLSDRFSAERPKGSFSTLEIQRTEQGDSAMYLCASSYEISYEQYFGPGTRLTVT.

This CDR3 is CASSYYSGFQETQYF. Here the CDR3 DNA reads TGTGCCAGCAGTTATTATTCGGGATTCCAAGAGACCCAGTACTTC. The chain carries TRBV6-5 and TRBJ2-5; weak D call: TRBD2 (5 bases). The length of the CDR3 is 15 residues. Trimming removed 3 bases from V and 1 base from J, with 12 bases in between. The germline V gene encodes CDR1 MNHEY and CDR2 SVGAGI.